This TCR beta chain came from a study of tumor-infiltrating lymphocytes in primary liver carcinoma. Study findings and constraints: Paired tumor-adjacent and tumor-blood samples overlapped less than tumor region pairs did.

CDR1 SGHRS and CDR2 YFSETQ come from the germline V gene. This CDR3 is built from 16 residues. V lost 5 bases, J lost 6 bases, and 21 bases lay in between. With a constant-region primer, TCR beta cDNA was made from 450 to 650 ng of total RNA. Library construction for TCR beta comprised three nested multiplex PCR rounds performed with slightly modified ARM-PCR. Use of TRBV1-TRBV30 forward primers with a C-beta reverse primer characterized the first two PCR rounds, which lasted 10 cycles each. TCRdb independently ran MiXCR on the multiplex PCR reads; one entry per CDR3 protein. Of 330,000 or so distinct CDR3 sequences listed, approximately 65% were seen once; the top ten hold about 6%. This clonotype was counted once. Its cognate antigen is unknown. The study extracted blood RNA from unsorted whole blood and also extracted germline DNA. Patients were chronically HBV-infected and treatment-naive.

What was sequenced was peripheral blood. The chain recombines TRBV5-1 with TRBJ2-1, with a possible D match to TRBD2 (5 bases). The clonotype was recovered from a man aged 35 to 55 with primary liver carcinoma and hepatitis B virus infection. The DNA of the CDR3 is TGCGCCAGCAGATTGAAGGAGGAAGGGCTCGCCAATGAGCAGTTCTTC. It is translated as CASRLKEEGLANEQFF.